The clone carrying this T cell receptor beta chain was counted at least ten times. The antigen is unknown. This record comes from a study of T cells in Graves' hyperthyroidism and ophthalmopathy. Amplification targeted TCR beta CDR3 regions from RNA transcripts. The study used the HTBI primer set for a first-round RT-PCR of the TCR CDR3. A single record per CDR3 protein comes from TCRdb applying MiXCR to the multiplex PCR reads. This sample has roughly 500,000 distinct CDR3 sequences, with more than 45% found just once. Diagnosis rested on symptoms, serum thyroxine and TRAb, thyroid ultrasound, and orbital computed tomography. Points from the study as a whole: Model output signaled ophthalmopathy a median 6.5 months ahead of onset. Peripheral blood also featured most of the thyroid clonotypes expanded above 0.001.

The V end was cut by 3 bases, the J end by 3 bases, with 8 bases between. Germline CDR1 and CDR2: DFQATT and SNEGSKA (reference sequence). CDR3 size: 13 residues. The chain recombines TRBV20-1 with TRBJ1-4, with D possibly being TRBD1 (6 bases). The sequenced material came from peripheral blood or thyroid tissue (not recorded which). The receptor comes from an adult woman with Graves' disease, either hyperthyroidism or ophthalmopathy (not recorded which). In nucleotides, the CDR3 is TGCAGTGCTAGGACAGGTCCTAATGAAAAACTGTTTTTT. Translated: CSARTGPNEKLFF.